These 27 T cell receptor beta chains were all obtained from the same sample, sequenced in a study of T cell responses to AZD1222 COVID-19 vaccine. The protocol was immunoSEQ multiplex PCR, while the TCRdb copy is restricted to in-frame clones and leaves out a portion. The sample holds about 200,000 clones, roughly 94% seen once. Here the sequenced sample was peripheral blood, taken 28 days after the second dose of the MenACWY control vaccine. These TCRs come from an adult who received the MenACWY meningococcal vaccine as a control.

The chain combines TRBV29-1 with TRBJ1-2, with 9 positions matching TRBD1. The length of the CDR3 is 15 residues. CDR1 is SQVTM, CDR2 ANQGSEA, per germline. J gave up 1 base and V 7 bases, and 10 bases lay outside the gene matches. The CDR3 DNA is TGCAGCGCCCTAGTCCCGGGACAGGGTAACTATGGCTACACCTTC. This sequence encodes CSALVPGQGNYGYTF. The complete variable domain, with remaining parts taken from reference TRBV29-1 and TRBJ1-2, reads SAVISQKPSRDICQRGTSLTIQCQVDSQVTMMFWYRQQPGQSLTLIATANQGSEATYESGFVIDKFPISRPNLTFSTLTVSNMSPEDSSIYLCSALVPGQGNYGYTFGSGTRLTVV.

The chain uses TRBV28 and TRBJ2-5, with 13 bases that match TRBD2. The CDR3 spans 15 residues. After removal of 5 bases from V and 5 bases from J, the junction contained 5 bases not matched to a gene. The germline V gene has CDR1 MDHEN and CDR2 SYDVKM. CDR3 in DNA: TGTGCCAGCAGTCTAGGGACTAGCGGGGACGAGACCCAGTACTTC. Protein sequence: CASSLGTSGDETQYF.

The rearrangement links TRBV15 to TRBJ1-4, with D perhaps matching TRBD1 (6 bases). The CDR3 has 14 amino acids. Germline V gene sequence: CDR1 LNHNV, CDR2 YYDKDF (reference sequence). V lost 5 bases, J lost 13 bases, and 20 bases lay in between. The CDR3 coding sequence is TGTGCCACCAGCCCGTCAGGGGCTTTGGGCGGACTGTTTTTT. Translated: CATSPSGALGGLFF.

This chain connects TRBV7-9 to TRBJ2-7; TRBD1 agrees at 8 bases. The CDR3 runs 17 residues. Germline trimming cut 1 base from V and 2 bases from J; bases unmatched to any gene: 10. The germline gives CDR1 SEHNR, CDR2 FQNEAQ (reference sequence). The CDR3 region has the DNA TGTGCCAGCAGCTTAGTTGCCGGGACAGGAAAAACCTACGAGCAGTACTTC. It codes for CASSLVAGTGKTYEQYF.

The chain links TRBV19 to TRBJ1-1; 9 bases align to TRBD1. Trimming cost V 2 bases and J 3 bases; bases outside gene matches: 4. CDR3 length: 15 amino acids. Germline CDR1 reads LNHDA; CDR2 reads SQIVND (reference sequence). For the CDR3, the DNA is TGTGCCAGTAGTATAACAGGGGGCGCCTACACTGAAGCTTTCTTT. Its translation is CASSITGGAYTEAFF.

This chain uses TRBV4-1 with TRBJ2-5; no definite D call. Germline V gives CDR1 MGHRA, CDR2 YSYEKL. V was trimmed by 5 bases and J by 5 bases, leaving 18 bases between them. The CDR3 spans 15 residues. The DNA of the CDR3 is TGCGCCAGCAGCACCCGACTGACCCCGACGGAGACCCAGTACTTC. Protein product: CASSTRLTPTETQYF.

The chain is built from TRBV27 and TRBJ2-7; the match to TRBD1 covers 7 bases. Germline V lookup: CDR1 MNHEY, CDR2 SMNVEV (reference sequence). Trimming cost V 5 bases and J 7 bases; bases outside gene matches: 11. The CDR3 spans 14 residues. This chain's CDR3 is CASSPRQGMREQYF. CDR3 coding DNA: TGTGCCAGCAGTCCGCGACAGGGTATGCGGGAGCAGTACTTC.

The CDR3 nucleotides read TGCAGCGTTTCTACTGGGGCCAACGTCCTGACTTTC. Its translation: CSVSTGANVLTF. The genes are TRBV29-1 and TRBJ2-6; no reliable D call. Germline CDR1 and CDR2: SQVTM and ANQGSEA. V lost 5 bases to trimming and J lost 2 bases, with 4 bases between them. The CDR3 runs 12 residues. The variable domain in full, with the rest retrieved from reference TRBV29-1 and TRBJ2-6, is SAVISQKPSRDICQRGTSLTIQCQVDSQVTMMFWYRQQPGQSLTLIATANQGSEATYESGFVIDKFPISRPNLTFSTLTVSNMSPEDSSIYLCSVSTGANVLTFGAGSRLTVL.

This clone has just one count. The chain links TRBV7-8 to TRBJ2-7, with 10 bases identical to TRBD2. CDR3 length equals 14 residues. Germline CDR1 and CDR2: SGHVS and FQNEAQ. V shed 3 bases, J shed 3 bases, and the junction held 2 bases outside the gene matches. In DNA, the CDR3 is TGTGCCAGCAGCTTCGGGACTAGCGACTACGAGCAGTACTTC. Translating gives CASSFGTSDYEQYF.

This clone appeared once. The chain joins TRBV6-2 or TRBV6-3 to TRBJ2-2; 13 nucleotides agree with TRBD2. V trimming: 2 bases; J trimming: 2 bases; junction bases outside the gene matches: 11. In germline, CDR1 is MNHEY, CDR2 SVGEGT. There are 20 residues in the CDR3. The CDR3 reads CASSYGPGLAGPQNTGELFF. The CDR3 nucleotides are TGTGCCAGCAGTTACGGTCCGGGACTAGCGGGGCCCCAAAACACCGGGGAGCTGTTTTTT.

The CDR3 nucleotides read TGTGCCTGGGAAGGCGGACAGGGGAATGAGCAGTTCTTC. Protein product: CAWEGGQGNEQFF. The chain employs TRBV30 and TRBJ2-1; 9 bases are a match to TRBD1. Germline V gene data show CDR1 as GTSNPN and CDR2 as SVGIG (reference sequence). J lost 7 bases, V lost 5 bases, and 6 bases had no gene match. CDR3 length: 13 residues.

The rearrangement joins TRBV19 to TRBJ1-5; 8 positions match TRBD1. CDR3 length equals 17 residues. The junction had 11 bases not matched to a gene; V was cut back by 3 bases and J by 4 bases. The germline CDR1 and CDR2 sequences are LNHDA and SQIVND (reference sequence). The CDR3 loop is CASSMGGGQEINQPQHF. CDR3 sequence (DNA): TGTGCCAGTAGTATGGGGGGGGGACAGGAAATTAATCAGCCCCAGCATTTT.

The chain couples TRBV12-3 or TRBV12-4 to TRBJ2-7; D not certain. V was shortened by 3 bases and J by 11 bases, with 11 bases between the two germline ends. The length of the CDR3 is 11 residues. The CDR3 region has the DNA TGTGCCAGCAGTTTTGGTTCCAGAGAGTACTTC. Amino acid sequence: CASSFGSREYF.

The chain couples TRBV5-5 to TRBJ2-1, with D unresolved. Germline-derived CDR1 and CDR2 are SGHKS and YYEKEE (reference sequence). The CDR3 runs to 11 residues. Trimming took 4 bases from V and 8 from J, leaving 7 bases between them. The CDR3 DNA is TGTGCCAGCAGCCCCGGCTATGAGCAGTTCTTC. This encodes CASSPGYEQFF.

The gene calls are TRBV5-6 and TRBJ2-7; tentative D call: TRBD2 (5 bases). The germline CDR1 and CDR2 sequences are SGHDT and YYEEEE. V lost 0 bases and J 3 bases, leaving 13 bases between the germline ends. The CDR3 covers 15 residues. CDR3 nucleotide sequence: TGTGCCAGCAGCTTGGCTGGTGGCGGGCGCTACGAGCAGTACTTC. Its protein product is CASSLAGGGRYEQYF.

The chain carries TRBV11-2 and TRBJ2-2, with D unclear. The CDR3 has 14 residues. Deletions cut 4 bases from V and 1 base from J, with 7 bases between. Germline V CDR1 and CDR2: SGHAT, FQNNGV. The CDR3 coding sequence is TGTGCCAGCAGCTCCACACAGAACACCGGGGAGCTGTTTTTT. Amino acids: CASSSTQNTGELFF.

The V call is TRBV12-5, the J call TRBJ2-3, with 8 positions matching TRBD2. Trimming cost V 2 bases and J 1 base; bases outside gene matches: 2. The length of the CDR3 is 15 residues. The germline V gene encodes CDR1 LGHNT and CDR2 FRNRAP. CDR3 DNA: TGTGCTAGTGGTTTGCGGGGGGGACGCACAGATACGCAGTATTTT. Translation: CASGLRGGRTDTQYF.

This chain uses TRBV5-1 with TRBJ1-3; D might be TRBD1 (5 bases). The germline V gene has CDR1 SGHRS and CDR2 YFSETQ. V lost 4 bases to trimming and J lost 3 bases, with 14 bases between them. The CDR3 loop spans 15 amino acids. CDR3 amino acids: CASSPWGSGGNTIYF. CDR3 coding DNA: TGCGCCAGCAGCCCATGGGGGTCGGGTGGAAACACCATATATTTT.

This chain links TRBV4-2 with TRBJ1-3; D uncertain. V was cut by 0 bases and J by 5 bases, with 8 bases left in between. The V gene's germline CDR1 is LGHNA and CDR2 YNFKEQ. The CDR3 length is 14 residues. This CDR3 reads CASSQEPARNTIYF. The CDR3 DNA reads TGTGCCAGCAGCCAAGAGCCCGCGAGAAACACCATATATTTT.

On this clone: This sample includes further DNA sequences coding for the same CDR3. CDR3 DNA sequence: TGTGCCAGCAGTTTAGTGGACCAGCCCCAGCATTTT. It translates to CASSLVDQPQHF. The chain couples TRBV12-3 or TRBV12-4 to TRBJ1-5; no clear D gene. V was cut by 1 base and J by 7 bases, with 5 bases left in between. CDR3 length equals 12 residues.

CDR3 amino acids: CASSPRGRGNQPQHF. CDR3 DNA sequence: TGTGCCAGCAGCCCCCGGGGTAGGGGGAATCAGCCCCAGCATTTT. This chain connects TRBV7-8 to TRBJ1-5; D may be TRBD1 (6 bases). Between the trimmed V and J ends, which lost 5 bases and 4 bases, there was a span of 15 bases. Germline CDR1 is SGHVS and CDR2 is FQNEAQ. There are 15 residues in the CDR3.

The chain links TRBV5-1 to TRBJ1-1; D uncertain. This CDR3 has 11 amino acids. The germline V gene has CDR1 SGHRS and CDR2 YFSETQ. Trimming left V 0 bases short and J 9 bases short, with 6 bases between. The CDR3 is CASSLDTQAFF. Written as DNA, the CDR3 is TGCGCCAGCAGCTTGGACACCCAAGCTTTCTTT.

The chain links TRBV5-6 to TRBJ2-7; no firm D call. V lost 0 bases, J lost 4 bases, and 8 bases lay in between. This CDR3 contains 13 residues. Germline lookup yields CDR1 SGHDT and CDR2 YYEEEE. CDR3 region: CASSLASGYEQYF. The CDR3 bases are TGTGCCAGCAGCTTGGCCTCTGGATACGAGCAGTACTTC.

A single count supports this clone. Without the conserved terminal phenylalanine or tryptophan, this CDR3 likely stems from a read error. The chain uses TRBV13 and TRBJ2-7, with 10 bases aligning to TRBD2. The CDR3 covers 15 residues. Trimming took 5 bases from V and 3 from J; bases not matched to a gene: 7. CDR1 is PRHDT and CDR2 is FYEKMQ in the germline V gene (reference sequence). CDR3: CASSLLGLANYEQYL. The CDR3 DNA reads TGTGCCAGCAGCCTCCTGGGACTAGCGAACTACGAGCAGTACCTC.

CDR3 amino acids: CAWRILSTGELFF. The CDR3 DNA reads as TGTGCCTGGAGGATCTTGTCCACCGGGGAGCTGTTTTTT. The gene calls are TRBV30 and TRBJ2-2; D unclear. The ends were cut back, 3 bases at V and 4 bases at J, with 9 bases in the middle. Germline V gene data show CDR1 as GTSNPN and CDR2 as SVGIG (reference sequence). This CDR3 spans 13 amino acids.

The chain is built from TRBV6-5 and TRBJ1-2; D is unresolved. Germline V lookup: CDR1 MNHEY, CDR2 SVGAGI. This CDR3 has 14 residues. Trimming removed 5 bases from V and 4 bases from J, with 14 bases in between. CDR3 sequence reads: CASSPAPRFYGYTF. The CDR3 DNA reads TGTGCCAGCAGTCCTGCCCCCAGGTTCTATGGCTACACCTTC.

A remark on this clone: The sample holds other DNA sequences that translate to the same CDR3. CDR3 nucleotide sequence: TGTGCCAGTAGTCCTCCGGGCACAGATACGCAGTATTTT. It is translated as CASSPPGTDTQYF. This chain links TRBV19 with TRBJ2-3; D not certain. Germline-derived CDR1 and CDR2 are LNHDA and SQIVND (reference sequence). Deletions cut 5 bases from V and 1 base from J, with 7 bases between. CDR3 length equals 13 residues.